The rows below give T cell receptor beta chains drawn from one sample of a study of shared clonotypes between healthy human individuals. Sequencing used immunoSEQ multiplex PCR; TCRdb keeps in-frame clones, though not all of them. In the table there are some 2,000,000 clones, 95% of which are singletons. Sequenced: naive CD4+ T cells sorted from blood. All receptors come from a man between 18 and 29 years old in good health. CDR3s include the opening cysteine and the closing phenylalanine or tryptophan. Clone sizes are given selectively: once, few, many, or a class where the clone is expanded.

j_gene: TRBJ1-4
abundance: NA
v_gene: TRBV25-1
CDR3aa: CASSTEGGEKLFF

j_gene: TRBJ2-5
abundance: NA
v_gene: TRBV10-3
CDR3aa: CAIRGGTGVTETQYF

j_gene: TRBJ2-6
abundance: NA
v_gene: TRBV7-2
CDR3aa: CASSSHDPGPSGANVLTF

j_gene: TRBJ2-5
abundance: NA
v_gene: TRBV29-1
CDR3aa: CSVEPRTGQGAKETQYF

j_gene: TRBJ2-6
abundance: NA
v_gene: TRBV5-4
CDR3aa: CASIFFPPAGANVLTF

j_gene: TRBJ1-2
abundance: NA
v_gene: TRBV6-1
CDR3aa: CASNLKRGLGGYTF

j_gene: TRBJ2-3
abundance: NA
v_gene: TRBV7-2
CDR3aa: CASSPGSSGFGTQYF

j_gene: TRBJ2-7
abundance: NA
v_gene: TRBV9
CDR3aa: CASSVALTGTYEQYF

j_gene: TRBJ2-1
abundance: once
v_gene: TRBV7-2
CDR3aa: CASSLDGGSSYNEQFF

j_gene: TRBJ1-2
abundance: NA
v_gene: TRBV9
CDR3aa: CASSVRQSYGYTF

j_gene: TRBJ2-6
abundance: NA
v_gene: TRBV2
CDR3aa: CASSAGLGQANSGANVLTF

j_gene: TRBJ1-1
abundance: NA
v_gene: TRBV5-6
CDR3aa: CASSRGTTEAFF

j_gene: TRBJ2-7
abundance: NA
v_gene: TRBV19
CDR3aa: CASSLRDREASEQYF

j_gene: TRBJ1-6
abundance: NA
v_gene: TRBV18
CDR3aa: CASSPNGQNVNSPLHF

j_gene: TRBJ2-2
abundance: once
v_gene: TRBV6-5
CDR3aa: CASSNSGELFF

j_gene: TRBJ2-7
abundance: once
v_gene: TRBV2
CDR3aa: CASGGNEQYF

j_gene: TRBJ2-2
abundance: NA
v_gene: TRBV10-1
CDR3aa: CASSRIRENTGELFF

j_gene: TRBJ2-7
abundance: NA
v_gene: TRBV7-9
CDR3aa: CASSPMSPYYEQYF

j_gene: TRBJ1-6
abundance: NA
v_gene: TRBV9
CDR3aa: CASSVGDSPLHF

j_gene: TRBJ2-2
abundance: NA
v_gene: TRBV30
CDR3aa: CAWTYTGELFF

j_gene: TRBJ1-1
abundance: NA
v_gene: TRBV9
CDR3aa: CASSVVRGVNTEAFF

j_gene: TRBJ1-4
abundance: NA
v_gene: TRBV30
CDR3aa: CAWRKIQGTNEKLFF

j_gene: TRBJ2-7
abundance: NA
v_gene: TRBV10-1
CDR3aa: CASSGDTSYEQYF